This TCR beta chain was recorded in a study of yellow fever vaccine responses in identical twins. Whole-study results and caveats: It has been reported that, in twins, the vaccine T cell response seemed partly convergent and partly personalized.

One entry per CDR3 protein, called by TCRdb with MiXCR from the RT-PCR reads. The sample contains some 20,000 distinct CDR3 sequences, around 70% of which appear only once. Comments on this clonotype: Its antigen remains unidentified.

The origin of this receptor is a woman under 30 who received the yellow fever vaccine. The input for sequencing was T cells from blood (PBMCs), unsorted or a sorted subset (not recorded which), taken before or after yellow fever vaccination (not recorded which).

CDR3 DNA: TGTGCCAGCAGTGACAGATCTCTCCGCCTCTCGACCGGGGAGCTGTTTTTT. Its protein is CASSDRSLRLSTGELFF. The rearrangement uses TRBV6-4 and TRBJ2-2; D uncertain. The CDR3 consists of 17 residues. Trimming took 2 bases from V and 5 from J, leaving 18 bases between them. CDR1 is MRHNA, CDR2 SNTAGT, per germline.